These 27 T cell receptor beta chains were all obtained from the same sample, sequenced in a study of cytomegalovirus exposure and HLA in healthy donors. 60 Vbeta and 13 Jbeta primers were used in PCR. Sequenced by immunoSEQ multiplex PCR; TCRdb stores in-frame clones only, minus some. The sample holds about 160,000 clones; over 75% are singletons and the top ten take around 2%. The sample comprised PBMCs. The receptor source for this set is a human donor in good health.

This chain connects TRBV7-2 to TRBJ1-3, with no clear D. V was cut by 4 bases and J by 0 bases, with 4 bases left in between. CDR3 length equals 13 residues. Germline V gives CDR1 SGHTA, CDR2 FQGNSA. CDR3 nucleotide sequence: TGTGCCAGCAGCTCCTACTCTGGAAACACCATATATTTT. It codes for CASSSYSGNTIYF.

V gene TRBV7-2 combines with J gene TRBJ1-5, with 9 bases aligning to TRBD1. CDR3 length: 16 residues. With 2 bases clipped from V and 4 bases from J, the junction kept 6 bases outside the gene matches. The germline V gene has CDR1 SGHTA and CDR2 FQGNSA. CDR3 coding DNA: TGTGCCAGCAGCTTACGGCGGACAGGGGAAAATCAGCCCCAGCATTTT. The encoded protein is CASSLRRTGENQPQHF.

This chain links TRBV2 with TRBJ2-7; D remains ambiguous. The germline V gene encodes CDR1 SNHLY and CDR2 FYNNEI. The V end lost 4 bases, the J end lost 2 bases, and 9 bases lay between the germline ends. The CDR3 is 13 amino acids. The CDR3 spells CASSGTETYEQYF. The CDR3 nucleotides read TGTGCCAGCAGTGGCACGGAGACCTACGAGCAGTACTTC.

The chain is built from TRBV2 and TRBJ2-5; TRBD2 matches at 7 bases. V trimming: 3 bases; J trimming: 6 bases; junction bases outside the gene matches: 7. Per germline, CDR1 SNHLY and CDR2 FYNNEI. CDR3 size: 14 residues. This CDR3 reads CASSEGRGTQTQYF. CDR3 nucleotide sequence: TGTGCCAGCAGTGAGGGGCGGGGGACGCAGACCCAGTACTTC. The variable domain in full, with the rest retrieved from reference TRBV2 and TRBJ2-5, is EPEVTQTPSHQVTQMGQEVILRCVPISNHLYFYWYRQILGQKVEFLVSFYNNEISEKSEIFDDQFSVERPDGSNFTLKIRSTKLEDSAMYFCASSEGRGTQTQYFGPGTRLLVL.

This chain joins TRBV5-1 and TRBJ2-2, with TRBD1 matching 8 bases. V dropped 1 base and J dropped 7; count of bases not matched to a gene: 3. The CDR3 contains 14 residues. The germline V gene has CDR1 SGHRS and CDR2 YFSETQ. DNA for the CDR3: TGCGCCAGCAGCTTGATTGGGACAGGCGGGGAGCTGTTTTTT. Its protein is CASSLIGTGGELFF.

V gene TRBV6-1 combines with J gene TRBJ1-2; 11 bases agree with TRBD1. The CDR3 contains 13 residues. V lost 6 bases, J lost 6 bases, and 3 bases stayed unmatched. CDR1 MNHNS and CDR2 SASEGT come from the germline V gene. The CDR3 nucleotides are TGTGCCAGCAGGGGGGACAGGGGGAATGGCTACACCTTC. Its protein product is CASRGDRGNGYTF.

This sequence joins TRBV6-1 and TRBJ2-7; D might be TRBD1 (6 bases). CDR1 is MNHNS and CDR2 is SASEGT in the germline V gene. The CDR3 is 12 residues long. Deletions cut 11 bases from V and 3 bases from J, with 14 bases between. Here the CDR3 reads CASQDSIYEQYF. The CDR3 DNA follows: TGTGCCTCCCAGGACAGTATCTACGAGCAGTACTTC.

This sequence joins TRBV6-1 and TRBJ1-6; D is undetermined. The CDR3 is made up of 16 amino acids. V dropped 2 bases and J dropped 5 bases, with 13 bases sitting between them. Germline V lookup: CDR1 MNHNS, CDR2 SASEGT. The CDR3 reads CASSEISGRHNSPLHF. The CDR3 nucleotides are TGTGCCAGCAGTGAAATTAGCGGTCGGCATAATTCACCCCTCCACTTT.

The sample holds one count of this clone. The rearrangement joins TRBV5-1 to TRBJ1-1; D might be TRBD1 (5 bases). The CDR3 extends over 16 amino acids. V lost 4 bases and J 0 bases, leaving 16 bases between the germline ends. Germline values: CDR1 SGHRS, CDR2 YFSETQ. The CDR3 reads CASSRATGSVNTEAFF. The CDR3, as DNA: TGCGCCAGCAGCCGGGCTACAGGCTCAGTGAACACTGAAGCTTTCTTT.

The chain recombines TRBV7-3 with TRBJ2-1; 10 bases match TRBD2. J gave up 8 bases and V 6 bases, and 7 bases lay outside the gene matches. This CDR3 has 14 amino acids. Germline CDR1 reads SGHTA; CDR2 reads FQGTGA. The DNA for the CDR3 is TGTGCCAGCAGTCTCGGGACTAGCGAACATGAGCAGTTCTTC. Translated, it gives CASSLGTSEHEQFF.

This clone has only one observation. The chain employs TRBV6-5 and TRBJ2-7; tentatively, D is TRBD2 (6 bases). The V gene's germline CDR1 is MNHEY and CDR2 SVGAGI. V gave up 6 bases and J gave up 6 bases, with 9 bases separating them. This CDR3 is 11 amino acids long. CDR3 bases: TGTGCCAGCAGCTGGGGGGTCGAGCAGTACTTC. Protein sequence: CASSWGVEQYF.

CDR3 amino acids: CASSVLEDGYTF. The CDR3 DNA reads TGTGCCAGCAGTGTCTTGGAGGATGGCTACACCTTC. The rearrangement joins TRBV2 to TRBJ1-2; D gene uncertain. CDR3 size: 12 residues. Germline V CDR1 and CDR2: SNHLY, FYNNEI. Trimming took 4 bases from V and 6 from J, leaving 9 bases between them.

V usage is TRBV19 and J usage is TRBJ2-7; tentatively, D is TRBD1 (6 bases). The germline V gene encodes CDR1 LNHDA and CDR2 SQIVND (reference sequence). V was cut by 0 bases and J by 6 bases, with 15 bases left in between. The CDR3 is made up of 15 amino acids. Here the CDR3 DNA reads TGTGCCAGTAGTATAGATTCCGGGACACCTCGCGAGCAGTACTTC. Translated: CASSIDSGTPREQYF.

The rearrangement joins TRBV6-5 to TRBJ2-7; D unresolved. The germline V and J ends were trimmed by 6 bases and 4 bases, with 7 bases remaining between them. Germline CDR1 is MNHEY and CDR2 is SVGAGI. The CDR3 covers 11 residues. CDR3 sequence: CASRSLYEQYF. In nucleotides, the CDR3 is TGTGCCAGCAGGAGTTTGTACGAGCAGTACTTC.

This clone was recorded once. The rearrangement links TRBV4-1 to TRBJ1-1; D not certain. CDR3 size: 13 residues. CDR1 is MGHRA and CDR2 is YSYEKL in the germline V gene. V was trimmed by 0 bases and J by 5 bases, leaving 7 bases between them. CDR3 sequence reads: CASSQDSGTEAFF. DNA of the CDR3: TGCGCCAGCAGCCAAGATTCGGGAACTGAAGCTTTCTTT.

V gene TRBV2 combines with J gene TRBJ1-5; D call uncertain. V lost 1 base and J 0 bases, leaving 7 bases between the germline ends. Germline V gene sequence: CDR1 SNHLY, CDR2 FYNNEI. There are 15 residues in the CDR3. The CDR3 is CASSEGADSNQPQHF. For the CDR3, the DNA is TGTGCCAGCAGTGAAGGGGCCGATAGCAATCAGCCCCAGCATTTT.

The chain employs TRBV18 and TRBJ2-6, with 8 bases fitting TRBD1. Trimming at V came to 2 bases and at J to 4 bases, leaving 7 bases not matched to a gene. Germline loops: CDR1 KGHSH, CDR2 LQKENI. The CDR3 is 17 residues long. In nucleotides, the CDR3 is TGTGCCAGCTCACCATCCCAGGGGGCGTGGGGGGCCAACGTCCTGACTTTC. It codes for CASSPSQGAWGANVLTF.

The chain recombines TRBV4-1 with TRBJ2-5, with 14 bases lining up with TRBD2. This CDR3 is built from 17 residues. V was clipped by 5 bases and J by 7 bases; unmatched bases: 12. Germline V gene data show CDR1 as MGHRA and CDR2 as YSYEKL. CDR3 loop: CASSTGTSGGHGGTQYF. CDR3 coding DNA: TGCGCCAGCAGCACCGGGACTAGCGGGGGCCACGGTGGGACCCAGTACTTC.

The J gene is TRBJ1-5, the V gene TRBV7-9; TRBD1 agrees at 8 bases. V gave up 5 bases and J gave up 3 bases; unmatched junction bases: 9. The germline gives CDR1 SEHNR, CDR2 FQNEAQ (reference sequence). This CDR3 is built from 16 residues. The CDR3 here is CASSHMAGGYNQPQHF. CDR3 in DNA: TGTGCCAGCAGCCACATGGCAGGGGGCTACAATCAGCCCCAGCATTTT.

This chain uses TRBV7-3 with TRBJ2-7; TRBD1 matches at 9 bases. With 5 bases clipped from V and 4 bases from J, the junction kept 6 bases outside the gene matches. The CDR3 is 14 amino acids. Germline V lookup: CDR1 SGHTA, CDR2 FQGTGA. CDR3 residues: CASSPGQGPYEQYF. CDR3 sequence (DNA): TGTGCCAGCAGCCCGGGACAGGGACCGTACGAGCAGTACTTC.

The chain has TRBV4-3 and TRBJ2-5; 9 bases align to TRBD2. This CDR3 has 16 amino acids. V trimming: 1 base; J trimming: 3 bases; junction bases outside the gene matches: 6. Germline V gene lookup returns CDR1 LGHNA and CDR2 YSLEER. This chain's CDR3 is CASSQALAGGEETQYF. Here the CDR3 DNA reads TGCGCCAGCAGCCAAGCCCTGGCGGGGGGGGAAGAGACCCAGTACTTC.

CDR3 sequence: CASSFGQGAYEAFF. CDR3 sequence (DNA): TGCGCCAGCAGTTTCGGACAGGGGGCATATGAAGCTTTCTTT. This chain links TRBV5-1 with TRBJ1-1, with 11 bases fitting TRBD1. V dropped 5 bases and J dropped 7; count of bases not matched to a gene: 7. Per the germline V gene, CDR1 is SGHRS and CDR2 is YFSETQ. This CDR3 has 14 amino acids.

The chain links TRBV9 to TRBJ1-1, with a tentative D call TRBD1 (5 bases). V dropped 2 bases and J dropped 1 base, with 9 bases sitting between them. The CDR3 spans 14 residues. The germline gives CDR1 SGDLS, CDR2 YYNGEE. The CDR3 nucleotides are TGTGCCAGCAGCGTCGACGGACAGAACACTGAAGCTTTCTTT. The encoded protein is CASSVDGQNTEAFF.

The CDR3 sequence: CASRPHGGLETQYF. The CDR3 nucleotides read TGTGCCAGCAGGCCACACGGGGGTTTGGAGACCCAGTACTTC. The rearrangement links TRBV6-5 to TRBJ2-5; the D gene is possibly TRBD2 (6 bases). This CDR3 has 14 residues. Germline CDR1 MNHEY, CDR2 SVGAGI. V was pared by 6 bases and J by 5 bases, with 16 bases between.

The chain couples TRBV5-6 to TRBJ1-2; D possibly corresponds to TRBD1 (6 bases). The germline V and J ends were trimmed by 0 bases and 8 bases, with 17 bases remaining between them. This CDR3 region has 15 residues. The V gene's germline CDR1 is SGHDT and CDR2 YYEEEE. CDR3 sequence (DNA): TGTGCCAGCAGCTTGGGCCCGGGACACACGGGAGGCTACACCTTC. It yields the protein CASSLGPGHTGGYTF.

This chain links TRBV9 with TRBJ2-7; 9 nucleotides match TRBD1. The CDR3 contains 14 residues. V lost 3 bases to trimming and J lost 3 bases; unmatched junction nucleotides: 4. Germline CDR1 and CDR2: SGDLS and YYNGEE. In DNA form, the CDR3 reads TGTGCCAGCAGCGGGGGGACAGGGCTCTACGAGCAGTACTTC. Encoded protein: CASSGGTGLYEQYF. The full variable domain, rest sourced from reference TRBV9 and TRBJ2-7, is DSGVTQTPKHLITATGQRVTLRCSPRSGDLSVYWYQQSLDQGLQFLIQYYNGEERAKGNILERFSAQQFPDLHSELNLSSLELGDSALYFCASSGGTGLYEQYFGPGTRLTVT.

This chain uses TRBV21-1 with TRBJ2-2; TRBD2, the table's D call, lacks a check against the DNA. TRBV21-1 is reported as a pseudogene. This CDR3 region has 18 residues. CDR3 DNA: TGTGCCAGCAGCAAAGATCTAGCGGGGGGGTTCAACACCGGGGAGCTGTTTTTT. Encoded protein: CASSKDLAGGFNTGELFF.